One sample yielded the 5 T cell receptor beta chains listed below, sequenced in a study of blood T cell repertoires in COVID-19. Assay used: immunoSEQ multiplex PCR; TCRdb lists only in-frame clones, some missing. The sample records 87,000 or so clones, 80% to 90% being singletons. Sequenced material: peripheral blood. These receptors originate from a woman of 80 years or more with acute or convalescent COVID-19.

Remarks on this clone: The junction differs from germline at one of its ends, possibly a read error. V usage is TRBV5-6 and J usage is TRBJ2-1; D is possibly TRBD1 (6 bases). This CDR3 has 17 residues. Germline V gene data show CDR1 as SGHDT and CDR2 as YYEEEE. CDR3 loop: CASSLAWGRGSDNEQFF. CDR3 DNA: TGTGCCAGCAGCTTGGCCTGGGGCAGGGGCTCCGACAATGAGCAGTTCTTC.

The V call is TRBV3-1 (or the pseudogene TRBV3-2), the J call TRBJ1-1; D ambiguous. CDR1 and CDR2 from the germline V gene are LGHDT and YNNKEL (reference sequence). CDR3 length: 17 amino acids. V lost 2 bases, J lost 8 bases, and 24 bases lay in between. The CDR3, as DNA: TGTGCCAGCAGCCAAAGAGGGTCCAGCCTCGACCGGAGGGAAGCTTTCTTT. Its translation is CASSQRGSSLDRREAFF.

This clone turned up a few times. This sample also contains other DNA sequences that code for the same CDR3. The chain recombines TRBV2 with TRBJ1-5; TRBD1 aligns across 9 bases. The CDR3 extends over 14 amino acids. Germline V gene data show CDR1 as SNHLY and CDR2 as FYNNEI. V trimming: 4 bases; J trimming: 2 bases; junction bases outside the gene matches: 0. CDR3: CASSGTGGNQPQHF. In nucleotides, the CDR3 is TGTGCCAGCAGTGGGACAGGGGGCAATCAGCCCCAGCATTTT. Together with reference TRBV2 and TRBJ1-5, the CDR3 gives the full variable domain: EPEVTQTPSHQVTQMGQEVILRCVPISNHLYFYWYRQILGQKVEFLVSFYNNEISEKSEIFDDQFSVERPDGSNFTLKIRSTKLEDSAMYFCASSGTGGNQPQHFGDGTRLSIL.

This chain's CDR3 is CASSVTRGGRDTQYF. Here the CDR3 DNA reads TGTGCCAGCAGTGTAACGCGGGGGGGCCGGGATACGCAGTATTTT. The rearrangement uses TRBV2 and TRBJ2-3; TRBD2 agrees at 9 bases. This CDR3 region has 15 residues. CDR1 SNHLY and CDR2 FYNNEI come from the germline V gene. Trimming removed 4 bases from V and 6 bases from J; junction bases left unmatched: 8.

As DNA, the CDR3 is TGTGCCAGCAGCCCCTGGACTAGCGGGGGGGCGCGGGAGACCCAGTACTTC. As protein: CASSPWTSGGARETQYF. V is TRBV7-8 and J is TRBJ2-5; TRBD2 matches 15 bases. V shed 5 bases, J shed 5 bases, and the junction held 9 bases outside the gene matches. Germline CDR1 SGHVS, CDR2 FQNEAQ. The CDR3 sequence is 17 residues long.